This is a list of T cell receptor beta chains from one sample in a study of CD8 T cells in Susac syndrome. From the immunoSEQ multiplex PCR reads, TCRdb called clonotypes with MiXCR, one entry per CDR3 protein. Here the sample spans about 300,000 distinct CDR3 sequences, about 91% being singletons. The sample was CD4+ T cells from PBMCs. All receptors come from a human donor with multiple sclerosis. The CDR3 runs from the conserved cysteine through the conserved F or W. A D gene is named only where the DNA matches it firmly. The size entry is marked missing in some rows and otherwise reads once, few, many or a size class.

J	D	V	size	DNA	CDR3
TRBJ1-5	NA	TRBV2	NA	TGTGCCAGCAGGAAGGGACAACTAGGGGAGAGCAATCAGCCCCAGCATTTT	CASRKGQLGESNQPQHF
TRBJ2-5	NA	TRBV6-2/TRBV6-3	NA	TGTGCCAGCAGACCACAGGGTTCCGGAGAGACCCAGTACTTC	CASRPQGSGETQYF
TRBJ1-1	TRBD1	TRBV25-1	NA	TGTGCCAGCAGTAAACGACAGGGGAACACTGAAGCTTTCTTT	CASSKRQGNTEAFF
TRBJ1-1	NA	TRBV7-9	NA	TGTGCCAGCAGCTTACCCCGAGTAAACACTGAAGCTTTCTTT	CASSLPRVNTEAFF
TRBJ2-7	NA	TRBV7-2	once	TGTGCCAGCAGTTTGGGTGGGGCGCCTGTCACCGAGCAGTACTTC	CASSLGGAPVTEQYF
TRBJ1-4	NA	TRBV15	NA	TGTGCCACCAGCAGAGATAACCTGTCGGGGGAAAAACTGTTTTTT	CATSRDNLSGEKLFF
TRBJ1-5	NA	TRBV29-1	NA	TGCAGCGTTGCGCAGCCCAATCAGCCCCAGCATTTT	CSVAQPNQPQHF
TRBJ2-3	NA	TRBV21-1	once	TGTGCCAGCATCCTAGGCGACAGTCCCAGCACAGATACGCAGTATTTT	CASILGDSPSTDTQYF
TRBJ1-1	NA	TRBV6-2/TRBV6-3	NA	TGTGCCAGCAGTCTGTCAGGTCTAGTCACTGAAGCTTTCTTT	CASSLSGLVTEAFF
TRBJ1-1	TRBD1	TRBV27	NA	TGTGCCAGCAGATCCGGGACAGGGGCCTACACTGAAGCTTTCTTT	CASRSGTGAYTEAFF
TRBJ2-5	NA	TRBV14	NA	TGTGCCAGCAGCTGGGGAGGCGAAGAGACCCAGTACTTC	CASSWGGEETQYF
TRBJ1-2	NA	TRBV12-3/TRBV12-4	NA	TGTGCCAGCAGTTTGAACAGGGAGGGTGGTGGCTACACCTTC	CASSLNREGGGYTF
TRBJ1-1	NA	TRBV7-2	NA	TGTGCCAGCAGCTTAGTTGGGGGGACACCCCTGGGCACTGAAGCTTTCTTT	CASSLVGGTPLGTEAFF
TRBJ2-7	NA	TRBV20-1	NA	TGCAGTGCTAGAGATCTGGGAGGCGAGCAGTACTTC	CSARDLGGEQYF
TRBJ1-6	NA	TRBV7-9	NA	TGTGCCAGCAGCTTCGGGGGGCTAAGGAATTCACCCCTCCACTTT	CASSFGGLRNSPLHF
TRBJ1-1	NA	TRBV7-9	NA	TGTGCCAGCAGCTCGGCTGGAGGGACCCACACTGAAGCTTTCTTT	CASSSAGGTHTEAFF
TRBJ2-7	TRBD1	TRBV13	NA	TGTGCCAGCAGCCCGGACAGGGTGGGATACGAGCAGTACTTC	CASSPDRVGYEQYF
TRBJ1-5	NA	TRBV7-3	NA	TGTGCCAGCAGCTTAATGGCGGGGGATCAGCCCCAGCATTTT	CASSLMAGDQPQHF
TRBJ1-6	NA	TRBV18	NA	TGTGCCAGCTCAGAAGACAGGAAGAATTCACCCCTCCACTTT	CASSEDRKNSPLHF
TRBJ2-7	NA	TRBV10-3	NA	TGTGCCATCAGTGAGTCCACCTTTACCTACGAGCAGTACTTC	CAISESTFTYEQYF
TRBJ1-1	TRBD1	TRBV19	NA	TGTGCCAGTAGTATGTTAGGGTGGGGCAGAGGGGGCTCGAGGAGCACTGAAGCTTTCTTT	CASSMLGWGRGGSRSTEAFF
TRBJ2-5	NA	TRBV19	once	TGTGCCAGTAGCCGACTCAGCCCAAAGACCCAGTACTTC	CASSRLSPKTQYF
TRBJ1-1	TRBD1	TRBV7-2	NA	TGTGCCAGCAGCTCACAGGGGGGCGGCACTGAAGCTTTCTTT	CASSSQGGGTEAFF
TRBJ2-1	TRBD1	TRBV19	NA	TGTGCCAGTACCCCTAGGGACAGGAGTAATGAGCAGTTCTTC	CASTPRDRSNEQFF
TRBJ1-1	NA	TRBV4-1	NA	TGCGCCAGCAGCCCTCAGGGCCTCCTCGAAGCTTTCTTT	CASSPQGLLEAFF
TRBJ2-3	NA	TRBV16	NA	TGTGCCAGCAGCCGTTCTCGGAGAGGACAGTATTTT	CASSRSRRGQYF
TRBJ2-1	TRBD1	TRBV4-2	NA	TGTGCCAGCAGCCATGGAGGACAGGGCCTCTACAATGAGCAGTTCTTC	CASSHGGQGLYNEQFF
TRBJ1-2	NA	TRBV30	NA	TGTGCCTGCGTCTTAGGGGGAAACTATGGCTACACCTTC	CACVLGGNYGYTF
TRBJ2-3	TRBD1	TRBV24-1	NA	TGTGCCACCAGCTTCGGACAGGGAACAGATACGCAGTATTTT	CATSFGQGTDTQYF
TRBJ1-2	TRBD1	TRBV12-3/TRBV12-4	NA	TGTGCCAGCAGCCTCCCGGACAGGGCTAGTTCCTTC	CASSLPDRASSF
TRBJ1-4	NA	TRBV4-1	NA	TGCGCCAGCAGCCAAGCGGGTGCGGGGAACGAAAAACTGTTTTTT	CASSQAGAGNEKLFF
TRBJ2-3	NA	TRBV5-1	NA	TGCGCCAGCAGCTTGGCGGCAGGGGCTGCAGATACGCAGTATTTT	CASSLAAGAADTQYF
TRBJ2-7	NA	TRBV7-2	NA	TGTGCCAGCAGCTTAAGTTGGGCGGTATCCTACGAGCAGTACTTC	CASSLSWAVSYEQYF
TRBJ2-7	NA	TRBV9	NA	TGTGCCAGCAGCCCTACAGTCTCCTACGAGCAGTACTTC	CASSPTVSYEQYF
TRBJ1-1	TRBD1	TRBV5-1	NA	TGCGCCAGCAGCTTGGTCCTGACAGGGGGAAGTGAAGCTTTCTTT	CASSLVLTGGSEAFF
TRBJ2-2	TRBD2	TRBV12-3/TRBV12-4	NA	TGTGCCAGCAGTTTAGGGACTAGATCTGACACCGGGGAGCTGTTTTTT	CASSLGTRSDTGELFF
TRBJ1-1	NA	TRBV20-1	NA	TGCAGTGCCCAACAGGTCTCGAACACTGAAGCTTTCTTT	CSAQQVSNTEAFF
TRBJ1-1	NA	TRBV7-2	NA	TGTGCCAGCAGCTTAGCTTGGACTGAAGCTTTCTTT	CASSLAWTEAFF
TRBJ1-5	NA	TRBV18	NA	TGTGCCAGCTCATCGCGACTCGGATCAGATAGCAATCAGCCCCAGCATTTT	CASSSRLGSDSNQPQHF
TRBJ1-1	NA	TRBV29-1	few	TGCAGCGTTGTTGAAGTGAACACTGAAGCTTTCTTT	CSVVEVNTEAFF